The present T cell receptor beta chain was sequenced within a study of PD-L1 blockade in urothelial cancer. Study-wide background: Earlier, patients had received 0 to 3 chemotherapy regimens.

This CDR3 has 14 residues. V dropped 3 bases and J dropped 1; count of bases not matched to a gene: 1. CDR1 and CDR2 from the germline V gene are KGHSH and LQKENI. Stated time point: peripheral blood 6 weeks after treatment start. Data came from immunoSEQ multiplex PCR; TCRdb stores just in-frame clones and leaves some out. The profile shows some 50,000 clones, about 85% of them singletons. This chain uses TRBV18 with TRBJ2-7, with 9 bases fitting TRBD1. Sequenced here: PBMCs, sampled around atezolizumab (anti-PD-L1) treatment. The TCR was taken from a man between 45 and 60 years old with urothelial cancer. This CDR3 reads CASSPGTGSYEQYF. The CDR3 nucleotides read TGTGCCAGCTCACCCGGGACAGGGTCCTACGAGCAGTACTTC.